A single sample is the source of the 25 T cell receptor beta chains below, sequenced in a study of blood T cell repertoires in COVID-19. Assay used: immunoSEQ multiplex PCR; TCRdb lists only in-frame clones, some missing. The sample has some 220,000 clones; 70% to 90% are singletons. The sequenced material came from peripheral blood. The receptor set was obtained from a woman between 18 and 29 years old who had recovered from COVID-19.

The CDR3 loop reads CASGDGLTGNHGYTF. The CDR3 DNA reads TGTGCTAGTGGTGATGGATTGACAGGGAATCATGGCTACACCTTC. The chain has TRBV12-5 and TRBJ1-2; TRBD1 agrees at 7 bases. This CDR3 comprises 15 residues. Looked up from germline, CDR1 is LGHNT and CDR2 is FRNRAP. With 5 bases clipped from V and 6 bases from J, the junction kept 12 bases outside the gene matches.

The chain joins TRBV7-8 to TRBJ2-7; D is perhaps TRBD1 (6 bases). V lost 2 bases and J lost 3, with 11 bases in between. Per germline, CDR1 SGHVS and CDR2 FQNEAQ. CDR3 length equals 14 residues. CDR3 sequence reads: CASSLREGDYEQYF. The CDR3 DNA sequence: TGTGCCAGCAGCTTAAGAGAGGGGGACTACGAGCAGTACTTC.

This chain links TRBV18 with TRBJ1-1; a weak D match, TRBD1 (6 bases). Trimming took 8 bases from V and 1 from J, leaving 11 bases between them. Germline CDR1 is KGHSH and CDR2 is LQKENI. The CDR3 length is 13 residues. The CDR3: CASRTATNTEAFF. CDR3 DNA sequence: TGTGCCAGCCGGACAGCTACGAACACTGAAGCTTTCTTT.

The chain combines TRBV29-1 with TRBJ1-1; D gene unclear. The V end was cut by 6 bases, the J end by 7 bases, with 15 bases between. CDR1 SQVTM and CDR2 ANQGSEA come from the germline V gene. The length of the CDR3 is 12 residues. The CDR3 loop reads CSVPGEGVEAFF. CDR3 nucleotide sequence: TGCAGCGTCCCCGGGGAGGGCGTTGAAGCTTTCTTT. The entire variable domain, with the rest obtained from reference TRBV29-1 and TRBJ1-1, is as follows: SAVISQKPSRDICQRGTSLTIQCQVDSQVTMMFWYRQQPGQSLTLIATANQGSEATYESGFVIDKFPISRPNLTFSTLTVSNMSPEDSSIYLCSVPGEGVEAFFGQGTRLTVV.

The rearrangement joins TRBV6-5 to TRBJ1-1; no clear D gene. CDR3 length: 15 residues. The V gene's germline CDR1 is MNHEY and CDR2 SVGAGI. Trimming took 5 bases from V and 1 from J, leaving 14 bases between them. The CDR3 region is CASSSTPRRNTEAFF. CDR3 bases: TGTGCCAGCAGTAGTACCCCCCGTAGGAACACTGAAGCTTTCTTT.

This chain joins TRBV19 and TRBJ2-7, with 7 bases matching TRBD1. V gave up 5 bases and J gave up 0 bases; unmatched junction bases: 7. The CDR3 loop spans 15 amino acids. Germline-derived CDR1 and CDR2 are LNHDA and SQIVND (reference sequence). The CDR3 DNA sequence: TGTGCCAGTAGTCTGGACAGGAGCAGCTCCTACGAGCAGTACTTC. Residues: CASSLDRSSSYEQYF.

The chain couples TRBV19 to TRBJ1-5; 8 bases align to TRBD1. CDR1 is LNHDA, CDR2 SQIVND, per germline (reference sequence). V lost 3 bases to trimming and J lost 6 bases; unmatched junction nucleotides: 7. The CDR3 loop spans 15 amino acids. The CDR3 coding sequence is TGTGCCAGTAGTATCACAGGGGGAGTAGGTCAGCCCCAGCATTTT. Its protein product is CASSITGGVGQPQHF.

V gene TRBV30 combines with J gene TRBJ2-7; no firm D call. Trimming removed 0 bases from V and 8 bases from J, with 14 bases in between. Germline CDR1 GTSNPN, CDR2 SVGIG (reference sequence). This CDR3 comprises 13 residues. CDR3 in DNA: TGTGCCTGGAGTGTACTCGTGATATCACAGCAGTACTTC. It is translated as CAWSVLVISQQYF.

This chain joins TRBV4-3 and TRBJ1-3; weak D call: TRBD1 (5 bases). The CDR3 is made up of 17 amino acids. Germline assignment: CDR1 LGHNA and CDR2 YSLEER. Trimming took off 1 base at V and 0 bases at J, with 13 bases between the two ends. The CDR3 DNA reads TGCGCCAGCAGCCAAGTAAACAGGCGAGACTCTGGAAACACCATATATTTT. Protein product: CASSQVNRRDSGNTIYF.

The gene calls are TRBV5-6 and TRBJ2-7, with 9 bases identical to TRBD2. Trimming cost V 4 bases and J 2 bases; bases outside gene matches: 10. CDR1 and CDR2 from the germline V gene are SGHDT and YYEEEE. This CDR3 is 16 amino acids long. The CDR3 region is CASSRGRLAGTYEQYF. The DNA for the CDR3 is TGTGCCAGCAGCAGGGGTAGGCTAGCGGGGACCTACGAGCAGTACTTC.

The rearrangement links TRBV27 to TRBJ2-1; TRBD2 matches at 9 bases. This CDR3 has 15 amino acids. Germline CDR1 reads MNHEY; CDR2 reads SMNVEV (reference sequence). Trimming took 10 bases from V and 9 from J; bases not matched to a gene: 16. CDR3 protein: CATPRAGGPRCEQFF. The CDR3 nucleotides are TGTGCCACCCCGAGAGCGGGAGGCCCGAGGTGTGAGCAGTTCTTC.

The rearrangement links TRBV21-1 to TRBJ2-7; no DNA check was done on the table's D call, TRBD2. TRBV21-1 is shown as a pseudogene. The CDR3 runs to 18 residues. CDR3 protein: CASSMNQDRASGTYEQYF. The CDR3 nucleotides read TGTGCCAGCAGCATGAACCAGGACAGGGCTAGCGGGACCTACGAGCAGTACTTC.

DNA for the CDR3: TGTGCCAGCAGTACCTTTAACCGGGGTCTAAACATTCAGTACTTC. This sequence encodes CASSTFNRGLNIQYF. V is TRBV27 and J is TRBJ2-4, with TRBD2 as a possible D gene (5 bases). CDR1 and CDR2 from the germline V gene are MNHEY and SMNVEV (reference sequence). The length of the CDR3 is 15 residues. The germline V and J ends were trimmed by 5 bases and 6 bases, with 17 bases remaining between them.

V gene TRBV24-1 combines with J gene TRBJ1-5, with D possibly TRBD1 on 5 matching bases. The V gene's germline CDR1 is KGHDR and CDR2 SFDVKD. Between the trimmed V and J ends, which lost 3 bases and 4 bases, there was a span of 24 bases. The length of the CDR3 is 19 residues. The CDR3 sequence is CATSDNYPSSVRENQPQHF. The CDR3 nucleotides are TGTGCCACCAGTGATAACTACCCCTCGTCAGTCAGGGAAAATCAGCCCCAGCATTTT.

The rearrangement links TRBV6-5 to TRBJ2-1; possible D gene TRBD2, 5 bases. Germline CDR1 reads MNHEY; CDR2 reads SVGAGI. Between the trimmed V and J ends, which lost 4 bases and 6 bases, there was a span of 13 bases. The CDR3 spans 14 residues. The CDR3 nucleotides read TGTGCCAGCAGTTCGGGAATCTGGGGCAATGAGCAGTTCTTC. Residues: CASSSGIWGNEQFF.

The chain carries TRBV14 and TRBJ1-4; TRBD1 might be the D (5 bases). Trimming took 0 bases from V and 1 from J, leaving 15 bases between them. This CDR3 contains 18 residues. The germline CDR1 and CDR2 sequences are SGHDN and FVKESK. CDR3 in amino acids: CASSQDWAGLRTNEKLFF. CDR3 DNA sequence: TGTGCCAGCAGCCAAGATTGGGCAGGGTTGAGAACTAATGAAAAACTGTTTTTT. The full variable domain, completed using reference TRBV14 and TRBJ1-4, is EAGVTQFPSHSVIEKGQTVTLRCDPISGHDNLYWYRRVMGKEIKFLLHFVKESKQDESGMPNNRFLAERTGGTYSTLKVQPAELEDSGVYFCASSQDWAGLRTNEKLFFGSGTQLSVL.

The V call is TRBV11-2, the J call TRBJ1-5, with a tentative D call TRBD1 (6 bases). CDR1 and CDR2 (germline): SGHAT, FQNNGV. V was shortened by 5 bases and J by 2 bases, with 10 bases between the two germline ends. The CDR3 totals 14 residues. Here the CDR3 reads CASSGDNRNQPQHF. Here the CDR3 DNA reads TGTGCCAGCAGCGGGGACAACCGCAATCAGCCCCAGCATTTT.

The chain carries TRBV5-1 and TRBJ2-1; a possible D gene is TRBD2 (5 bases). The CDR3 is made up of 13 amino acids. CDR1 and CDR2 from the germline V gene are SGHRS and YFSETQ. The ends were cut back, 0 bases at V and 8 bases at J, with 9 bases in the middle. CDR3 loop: CASSLASSYEQFF. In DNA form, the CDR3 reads TGCGCCAGCAGCTTGGCCTCTAGCTATGAGCAGTTCTTC.

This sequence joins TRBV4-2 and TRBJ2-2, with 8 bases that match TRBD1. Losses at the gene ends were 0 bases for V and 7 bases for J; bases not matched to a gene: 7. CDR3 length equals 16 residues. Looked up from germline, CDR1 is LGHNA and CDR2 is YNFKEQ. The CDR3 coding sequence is TGTGCCAGCAGCCAAGATGACGGCAGGGGGCGCGGGGAGCTGTTTTTT. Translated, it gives CASSQDDGRGRGELFF.

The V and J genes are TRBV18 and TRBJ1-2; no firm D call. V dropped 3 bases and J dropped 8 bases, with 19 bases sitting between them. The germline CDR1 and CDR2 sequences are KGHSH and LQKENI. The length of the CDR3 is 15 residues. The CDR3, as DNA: TGTGCCAGCTCACCGCGGACGGAGGGTGGTTACGGCTACACCTTC. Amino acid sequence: CASSPRTEGGYGYTF.

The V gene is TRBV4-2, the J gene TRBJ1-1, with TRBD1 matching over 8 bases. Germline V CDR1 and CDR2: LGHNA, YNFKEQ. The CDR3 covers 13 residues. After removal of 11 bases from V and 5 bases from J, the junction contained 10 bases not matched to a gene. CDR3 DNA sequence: TGTGCCGTTGGCCAGGGGGCGACGACTGAAGCTTTCTTT. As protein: CAVGQGATTEAFF.

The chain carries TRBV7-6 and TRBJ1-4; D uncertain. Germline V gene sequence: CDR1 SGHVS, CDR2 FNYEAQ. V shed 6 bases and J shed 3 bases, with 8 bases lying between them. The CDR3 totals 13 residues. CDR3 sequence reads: CASRLAANEKLFF. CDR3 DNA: TGTGCCAGCAGGCTGGCAGCTAATGAAAAACTGTTTTTT.

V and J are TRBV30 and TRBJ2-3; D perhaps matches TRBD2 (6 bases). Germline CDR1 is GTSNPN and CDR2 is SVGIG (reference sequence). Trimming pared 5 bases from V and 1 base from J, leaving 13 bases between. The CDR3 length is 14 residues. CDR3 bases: TGTGCCTGGGGGCTAGCGATTCGCACAGATACGCAGTATTTT. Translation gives CAWGLAIRTDTQYF. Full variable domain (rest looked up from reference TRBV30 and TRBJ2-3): SQTIHQWPATLVQPVGSPLSLECTVEGTSNPNLYWYRQAAGRGLQLLFYSVGIGQISSEVPQNLSASRPQDRQFILSSKKLLLSDSGFYLCAWGLAIRTDTQYFGPGTRLTVL.

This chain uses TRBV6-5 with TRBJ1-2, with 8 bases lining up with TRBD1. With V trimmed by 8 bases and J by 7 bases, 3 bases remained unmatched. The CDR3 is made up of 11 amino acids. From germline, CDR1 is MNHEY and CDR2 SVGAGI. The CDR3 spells CASYTGGGYTF. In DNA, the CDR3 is TGTGCCAGCTATACAGGGGGTGGCTACACCTTC.

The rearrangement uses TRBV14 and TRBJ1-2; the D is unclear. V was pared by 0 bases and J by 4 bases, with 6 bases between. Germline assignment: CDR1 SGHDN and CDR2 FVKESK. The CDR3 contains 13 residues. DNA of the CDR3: TGTGCCAGCAGCCAAGATATGAGCTATGGCTACACCTTC. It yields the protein CASSQDMSYGYTF.